Listed here are 32 T cell receptor beta chains from one sample, sequenced in a study of CD8 T cells in ankylosing spondylitis listed by TCRdb under 2017. To prepare the library, 5' RACE was applied. Sequencing relied on an Illumina HiSeq 2500. TCRdb's own reprocessing of the public reads used fastp at Q25 and MiXCR and kept productive beta chains. Rows are combined by CDR3 protein, so each entry shows the most common genes and DNA. Recorded for this sample are 500,000 to 650,000 distinct CDR3 sequences; under 5.5% of them occurred a single time. The top ten clones comprise roughly 3.5% of the sample. General study outcomes and caveats: Blood from ankylosing spondylitis patients appeared to be characterized by a TCR beta motif composed of roughly eight highly homologous amino acid variants.

These receptors have no known antigen. Sequencing was carried out using blood, either unsorted or a sorted T cell fraction (not recorded which). The receptors originated from a male donor with ankylosing spondylitis.

This clonotype was seen repeatedly, ten times or more. The chain combines TRBV4-3 with TRBJ2-4; the D is unclear. The germline CDR1 and CDR2 sequences are LGHNA and YSLEER. The V gene lost 0 bases and the J gene lost 8 bases, with 14 bases spanning the gap. The CDR3 has 15 amino acids. The CDR3 region has the DNA TGCGCCAGCAGCCAAGAGGGCAGGCCTACCGACATTCAGTACTTC. Amino acids: CASSQEGRPTDIQYF.

The chain employs TRBV7-3 and TRBJ2-3; possibly TRBD2 for D (6 bases). Germline CDR1 is SGHTA and CDR2 is FQGTGA. Trimming took 2 bases from V and 1 from J, leaving 10 bases between them. The CDR3 consists of 15 residues. For the CDR3, the DNA is TGTGCCAGCAGCTTAGGGGGGTACGGCACAGATACGCAGTATTTT. Translated, it gives CASSLGGYGTDTQYF.

Concerning this clonotype itself: This sequence may be a read error, since a much larger clone differs from it by one base. CDR3 DNA: TGTGCCAGCAGATTCCGGGCCGTTAATGAAAAACTGTCTTTT. It translates to CASRFRAVNEKLSF. The chain uses TRBV6-2 or TRBV6-3 and TRBJ1-4; no clear D gene. This CDR3 contains 14 residues. Germline V gene data show CDR1 as MNHEY and CDR2 as SVGEGT.

In this sample, this clonotype turned up many times. This rearrangement joins TRBV20-1 to TRBJ2-2; D is tentatively TRBD1 or TRBD2 (5 bases each). This CDR3 contains 14 residues. With 5 bases removed from V and 0 bases from J, the gap between germline ends came to 10 bases. CDR1 is DFQATT, CDR2 SNEGSKA, per germline (reference sequence). The CDR3 DNA follows: TGCAGTGCTGCCGGGACGGCGAACACCGGGGAGCTGTTTTTT. Its translation: CSAAGTANTGELFF.

This clonotype has ten or more counts. The chain couples TRBV6-1 to TRBJ1-5; 8 bases are shared with TRBD1. CDR1 MNHNS and CDR2 SASEGT come from the germline V gene. This CDR3 region has 15 residues. The V gene end was trimmed by 6 bases and the J gene end by 2 bases; junction bases not matched to a gene: 6. The CDR3 bases are TGTGCCAGCAGCACCAGGGGGCTCGGCAATCAGCCCCAGCATTTT. This gives the protein CASSTRGLGNQPQHF.

The J gene is TRBJ2-1, the V gene TRBV15; TRBD2 might be the D (6 bases). The CDR3 has 14 residues. V lost 4 bases, J lost 9 bases, and 16 bases lay in between. Germline V gene data show CDR1 as LNHNV and CDR2 as YYDKDF (reference sequence). The CDR3 sequence is CATSTGTGLIEQFF. In DNA, the CDR3 is TGTGCCACCAGCACCGGGACTGGCCTAATTGAGCAGTTCTTC.

This clonotype was recorded at least ten times. The rearrangement joins TRBV5-1 to TRBJ2-3; maybe TRBD2 (6 bases). CDR1 SGHRS and CDR2 YFSETQ come from the germline V gene. The germline V and J ends were trimmed by 6 bases and 2 bases, with 16 bases remaining between them. This CDR3 has 15 residues. CDR3 in DNA: TGCGCCAGCACCAGAAGTGGACTATCCACAGATACGCAGTATTTT. This gives the protein CASTRSGLSTDTQYF.

J is TRBJ1-5 and V is TRBV6-2 or TRBV6-3; D remains ambiguous. CDR1 and CDR2 from the germline V gene are MNHEY and SVGEGT. The CDR3 loop spans 15 amino acids. V dropped 1 base and J dropped 0 bases, with 7 bases sitting between them. CDR3 loop: CASSYYTHSNQPQHF. CDR3 in DNA: TGTGCCAGCAGTTACTACACTCATAGCAATCAGCCCCAGCATTTT.

This clonotype was seen more than once but under ten times. The V gene is TRBV18, the J gene TRBJ1-1; D call uncertain. CDR1 and CDR2 (germline): KGHSH, LQKENI. Trimming took 3 bases from V and 0 from J, leaving 5 bases between them. The CDR3 runs to 13 residues. The CDR3 coding sequence is TGTGCCAGCTCACCGGCGATGAACACTGAAGCTTTCTTT. It yields the protein CASSPAMNTEAFF.

This clonotype was detected ten times or more. This chain uses TRBV7-6 with TRBJ2-2; D is unresolved. The length of the CDR3 is 11 residues. The ends were cut back, 4 bases at V and 8 bases at J, with 5 bases in the middle. Per the germline V gene, CDR1 is SGHVS and CDR2 is FNYEAQ. CDR3 sequence reads: CASSSEGELFF. In DNA, the CDR3 is TGTGCCAGCAGCTCCGAGGGGGAGCTGTTTTTT.

This clonotype was found many times. The chain is built from TRBV3-1 and TRBJ2-7, with 9 bases that match TRBD1. V trimming: 4 bases; J trimming: 2 bases; junction bases outside the gene matches: 9. Germline V gene data show CDR1 as LGHDT and CDR2 as YNNKEL (reference sequence). This CDR3 is 16 amino acids long. CDR3 DNA: TGTGCCAGCAGCCTCTATCCGGGACAGGGAGCCTACGAGCAGTACTTC. It codes for CASSLYPGQGAYEQYF.

This clonotype has ten or more counts. The rearrangement joins TRBV11-2 to TRBJ1-1, with TRBD1 matching 7 bases. V lost 4 bases to trimming and J lost 3 bases; unmatched junction nucleotides: 14. The CDR3 has 17 amino acids. Germline V gives CDR1 SGHAT, CDR2 FQNNGV. The CDR3 spells CASSSRWGGQTDTEAFF. Here the CDR3 DNA reads TGTGCCAGCAGCTCGAGATGGGGGGGACAGACCGACACTGAAGCTTTCTTT. Full variable domain (remainder filled in from reference TRBV11-2 and TRBJ1-1): EAGVAQSPRYKIIEKRQSVAFWCNPISGHATLYWYQQILGQGPKLLIQFQNNGVVDDSQLPKDRFSAERLKGVDSTLKIQPAKLEDSAVYLCASSSRWGGQTDTEAFFGQGTRLTVV.

This clonotype came up many times. The rearrangement links TRBV7-2 to TRBJ1-5; a weak D match, TRBD1 (6 bases). This CDR3 has 16 amino acids. The ends were cut back, 5 bases at V and 5 bases at J, with 19 bases in the middle. Per the germline V gene, CDR1 is SGHTA and CDR2 is FQGNSA. The CDR3 coding sequence is TGTGCCAGCAGCCCCGCCGGGGGGCGATTAGATCAGCCCCAGCATTTT. It codes for CASSPAGGRLDQPQHF.

This clonotype was seen many times. The genes are TRBV7-2 and TRBJ1-6, with TRBD1 matching over 7 bases. The CDR3 runs 16 residues. Trimming at V came to 2 bases and at J to 10 bases, leaving 11 bases not matched to a gene. Per the germline V gene, CDR1 is SGHTA and CDR2 is FQGNSA. For the CDR3, the DNA is TGTGCCAGCAGCTTAAAGGGGGCCGGGGAAGGCTCACCCCTCCACTTT. Residues: CASSLKGAGEGSPLHF. Full variable domain (outside the CDR3, taken from reference TRBV7-2 and TRBJ1-6): GAGVSQSPSNKVTEKGKDVELRCDPISGHTALYWYRQSLGQGLEFLIYFQGNSAPDKSGLPSDRFSAERTGGSVSTLTIQRTQQEDSAVYLCASSLKGAGEGSPLHFGNGTRLTVT.

This clonotype has more than one count but fewer than ten. The genes are TRBV6-1 and TRBJ1-4; the match to TRBD1 covers 9 bases. CDR1 is MNHNS and CDR2 is SASEGT in the germline V gene. V was clipped by 4 bases and J by 8 bases; unmatched bases: 8. This CDR3 has 15 residues. CDR3 DNA: TGTGCCAGCAGTGGTAAGACAGGGGGAGGAGAAAAACTGTTTTTT. This gives the protein CASSGKTGGGEKLFF.

The CDR3 DNA reads TGCAGTGCTAGAGATGCCCTCGCGGCCTACAATGAGCAGTTCTTC. The encoded protein is CSARDALAAYNEQFF. The rearrangement uses TRBV20-1 and TRBJ2-1; D remains unclear. CDR1 is DFQATT, CDR2 SNEGSKA, per germline (reference sequence). CDR3 length: 15 residues. Trimming removed 0 bases from V and 2 bases from J, with 11 bases in between.

This clonotype has at least ten counts. The V call is TRBV20-1, the J call TRBJ2-1; TRBD1 or TRBD2 may be the D gene (5 bases each). Germline lookup yields CDR1 DFQATT and CDR2 SNEGSKA (reference sequence). The CDR3 contains 16 residues. The V gene lost 5 bases and the J gene lost 4 bases, with 21 bases spanning the gap. The DNA for the CDR3 is TGCAGTGCTCTAGGGACGGGCCTTAACTCTTACAATGAGCAGTTCTTC. It specifies CSALGTGLNSYNEQFF.

The chain is built from TRBV28 and TRBJ2-1; 9 positions match TRBD2. There are 14 residues in the CDR3. The V segment lost 7 bases and the J segment 7 bases; nucleotides outside the gene matches: 8. Germline CDR1 MDHEN, CDR2 SYDVKM. The CDR3 DNA reads as TGTGCCAGCAAGGTAGCGGGGGAATTGAATGAGCAGTTCTTC. It translates to CASKVAGELNEQFF.

This clonotype appeared many times. The chain links TRBV7-6 to TRBJ1-6; D is unresolved. The CDR3 is 15 residues long. Germline V gene lookup returns CDR1 SGHVS and CDR2 FNYEAQ. V was shortened by 2 bases and J by 7 bases, with 12 bases between the two germline ends. This chain's CDR3 is CASSLRGIGNSPLHF. CDR3 nucleotides: TGTGCCAGCAGCTTACGGGGAATAGGGAATTCACCCCTCCACTTT. The variable domain in full, completed from reference TRBV7-6 and TRBJ1-6, reads GAGVSQSPRYKVTKRGQDVALRCDPISGHVSLYWYRQALGQGPEFLTYFNYEAQQDKSGLPNDRFSAERPEGSISTLTIQRTEQRDSAMYRCASSLRGIGNSPLHFGNGTRLTVT.

The J gene is TRBJ2-1, the V gene TRBV30; TRBD2 matches at 7 bases. J lost 8 bases, V lost 0 bases, and 10 bases had no gene match. The germline V gene encodes CDR1 GTSNPN and CDR2 SVGIG (reference sequence). This CDR3 spans 15 amino acids. CDR3 DNA sequence: TGTGCCTGGAGTGTATTGGCGGGGGTTAGGGATGAGCAGTTCTTC. Translation gives CAWSVLAGVRDEQFF.

This clonotype has only a few counts. The V gene is TRBV5-1, the J gene TRBJ2-7, with 7 bases aligning to TRBD1. The CDR3 loop spans 15 amino acids. V lost 3 bases, J lost 7 bases, and 13 bases stayed unmatched. Germline CDR1 is SGHRS and CDR2 is YFSETQ. CDR3 amino acids: CASSYSDRRAWEQYF. CDR3 DNA: TGCGCCAGCAGCTATTCGGACAGGCGCGCGTGGGAGCAGTACTTC. Full variable domain (missing parts from reference TRBV5-1 and TRBJ2-7): KAGVTQTPRYLIKTRGQQVTLSCSPISGHRSVSWYQQTPGQGLQFLFEYFSETQRNKGNFPGRFSGRQFSNSRSEMNVSTLELGDSALYLCASSYSDRRAWEQYFGPGTRLTVT.

This clonotype was found many times. The rearrangement links TRBV6-5 to TRBJ2-5, with 9 bases lining up with TRBD1. The CDR3 totals 16 residues. CDR1 is MNHEY, CDR2 SVGAGI, per germline. J gave up 7 bases and V 4 bases, and 13 bases lay outside the gene matches. CDR3 in DNA: TGTGCCAGCAGTTTCCCCGGGACAGGGTATTGGGGGACCCAGTACTTC. It translates to CASSFPGTGYWGTQYF.

This clonotype came up a few times. The chain links TRBV20-1 to TRBJ1-3; 9 bases are shared with TRBD1. In germline, CDR1 is DFQATT, CDR2 SNEGSKA (reference sequence). J lost 3 bases, V lost 4 bases, and 1 base had no gene match. The CDR3 length is 13 residues. The CDR3, as DNA: TGCAGTGCTAACAGGGGGCTTGGAAACACCATATATTTT. Protein: CSANRGLGNTIYF.

This clonotype was counted at least ten times. J is TRBJ2-7 and V is TRBV5-4; unclear D gene. The CDR3 extends over 14 amino acids. Germline assignment: CDR1 SGHNT and CDR2 YYREEE (reference sequence). Trimming removed 4 bases at V and 1 base at J, with 12 bases between. This chain's CDR3 is CASSTRPLSYEQYF. CDR3 bases: TGTGCCAGCAGCACCCGGCCACTATCCTACGAGCAGTACTTC.

This clonotype has at least ten counts. The rearrangement joins TRBV28 to TRBJ1-2; TRBD1 agrees at 8 bases. The CDR3 spans 15 residues. V shed 6 bases, J shed 5 bases, and the junction held 11 bases outside the gene matches. Per the germline V gene, CDR1 is MDHEN and CDR2 is SYDVKM. CDR3 amino acids: CASRWNRGVGYGYTF. For the CDR3, the DNA is TGTGCCAGCAGATGGAACAGGGGGGTAGGTTATGGCTACACCTTC.

In its sample, this clonotype was seen many times. The V and J genes are TRBV7-9 and TRBJ1-1, with D hard to call. The germline gives CDR1 SEHNR, CDR2 FQNEAQ (reference sequence). The germline V and J ends were trimmed by 7 bases and 0 bases, with 3 bases remaining between them. CDR3 length equals 11 residues. The CDR3 DNA sequence: TGTGCCAGCACGGTGAACACTGAAGCTTTCTTT. Encoded protein: CASTVNTEAFF.

This clonotype was counted between two and nine times. This rearrangement joins TRBV14 to TRBJ2-3; D gene uncertain. Germline assignment: CDR1 SGHDN and CDR2 FVKESK. The CDR3 is made up of 18 amino acids. Trimming cost V 0 bases and J 1 base, with 17 bases left between them. The CDR3 region has the DNA TGTGCCAGCAGCCAAGACCCTTTCACAGTTGCGGGCACAGATACGCAGTATTTT. Translated: CASSQDPFTVAGTDTQYF. Supplemented by reference TRBV14 and TRBJ2-3, the full variable domain reads EAGVTQFPSHSVIEKGQTVTLRCDPISGHDNLYWYRRVMGKEIKFLLHFVKESKQDESGMPNNRFLAERTGGTYSTLKVQPAELEDSGVYFCASSQDPFTVAGTDTQYFGPGTRLTVL.

Notes on this clonotype: A much larger clone sits a single nucleotide away, making a read error possible. The chain joins TRBV3-1 to TRBJ2-7, with D possibly matching TRBD2 (6 bases). This CDR3 spans 15 amino acids. The germline V and J ends were trimmed by 7 bases and 3 bases, with 19 bases remaining between them. The germline CDR1 and CDR2 sequences are LGHDT and YNNKEL (reference sequence). CDR3 bases: TGTGCCAGCACCCGGGAGCCATGGAGTGGCTACGAGCAGTACTTC. Translation gives CASTREPWSGYEQYF.

This clonotype has at least ten counts. The J gene is TRBJ2-2, the V gene TRBV2, with TRBD2 matching over 11 bases. This CDR3 is 15 amino acids long. V lost 10 bases, J lost 4 bases, and 8 bases stayed unmatched. Germline V lookup: CDR1 SNHLY, CDR2 FYNNEI. The CDR3 protein is CATPTSGGPTGELFF. CDR3 coding DNA: TGTGCCACCCCTACTAGCGGGGGACCCACCGGGGAGCTGTTTTTT. Supplemented by reference TRBV2 and TRBJ2-2, the full variable domain reads EPEVTQTPSHQVTQMGQEVILRCVPISNHLYFYWYRQILGQKVEFLVSFYNNEISEKSEIFDDQFSVERPDGSNFTLKIRSTKLEDSAMYFCATPTSGGPTGELFFGEGSRLTVL.

The rearrangement links TRBV20-1 to TRBJ1-1, with TRBD1 matching over 7 bases. Trimming at V came to 0 bases and at J to 4 bases, leaving 5 bases not matched to a gene. The CDR3 runs to 14 residues. The germline gives CDR1 DFQATT, CDR2 SNEGSKA (reference sequence). The CDR3 loop reads CSARDPDRFTEAFF. The CDR3 bases are TGCAGTGCTAGAGATCCGGACAGGTTCACTGAAGCTTTCTTT.

This clonotype occurred many times. The rearrangement links TRBV6-5 to TRBJ2-2; TRBD1 is a possible D gene (5 bases). CDR3 size: 15 residues. V dropped 2 bases and J dropped 0 bases, with 7 bases sitting between them. In germline, CDR1 is MNHEY, CDR2 SVGAGI. This CDR3 is CASSYVRANTGELFF. The CDR3 coding sequence is TGTGCCAGCAGTTACGTCAGGGCGAACACCGGGGAGCTGTTTTTT.

This clonotype was observed at least ten times. J is TRBJ1-5 and V is TRBV20-1; D ambiguous. V lost 6 bases to trimming and J lost 2 bases, with 17 bases between them. The CDR3 is made up of 15 amino acids. CDR1 and CDR2 from the germline V gene are DFQATT and SNEGSKA (reference sequence). The CDR3 DNA sequence: TGCAGTGCCCAAGTCCCCGGGGTGGGCAATCAGCCCCAGCATTTT. Encoded protein: CSAQVPGVGNQPQHF.